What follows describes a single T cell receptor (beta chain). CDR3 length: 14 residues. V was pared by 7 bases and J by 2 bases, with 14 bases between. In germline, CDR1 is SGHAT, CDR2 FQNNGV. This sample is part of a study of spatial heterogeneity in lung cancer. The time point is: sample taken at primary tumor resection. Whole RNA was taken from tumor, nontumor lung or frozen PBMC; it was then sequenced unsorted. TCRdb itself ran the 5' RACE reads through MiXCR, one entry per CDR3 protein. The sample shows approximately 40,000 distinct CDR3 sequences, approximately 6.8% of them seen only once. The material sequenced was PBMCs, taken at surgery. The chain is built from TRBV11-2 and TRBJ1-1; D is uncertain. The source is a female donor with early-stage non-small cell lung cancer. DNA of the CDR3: TGTGCCAGCACCTTTAGCCCGGGAAACACTGAAGCTTTCTTT. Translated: CASTFSPGNTEAFF.